The T cell receptor (beta chain) under discussion was sequenced for a study of shared clonotypes between healthy human individuals (dated by TCRdb to 2018 to 2021). In terms of the full investigation: A few men and a couple of women, aged 18 to 49 years, made up the cohort. For each donor, CD4 naive and CD4 memory were each run on three plates, CD8 naive on two plates, and CD8 memory on one plate. Blood TCR repertoires of several healthy adults were deeply sequenced to estimate repertoire size and the extent of clonotype sharing between individuals. To increase sequencing depth and limit assay-specific biases, TCR repertoire library preparation and sequencing were carried out by different laboratories using diverse techniques. Per donor, leukapheresis produced somewhere between about 0.9 and 10 billion PBMCs.

The study at large found these results: Across four donors, about 5% of naive CD4, around 3.3% of naive CD8, about 2% of memory CD4, and under 0.45% of memory CD8 clonotypes were shared. Compared with non-shared clonotypes, clonotypes shared by all four sorted-subset donors had higher generation probabilities. Rarefaction of sorted-subset datasets indicated incomplete sequencing despite the large sequencing depth. Sampling was restricted to blood, and TCR repertoires in tissues likely differ from the TCR repertoires found in blood. The genetic and exposure-history diversity represented was limited by the small number of donors. Naive subsets generally had larger estimated clonotype richness than memory subsets. Pairwise subsampling led to the expectation that sequencing depth would affect the degree of clonotype sharing among donors.

A note on this clone: There is no known antigen for this receptor. No much larger clonotype is one base removed from it; base qualities were not supplied.

CD8 naive samples were obtained by positive selection for CCR7 among CD45RO-negative cells, yielding a CD45RA+CCR7+ population from which TemRA cells were excluded. The donors were healthy, HIV-negative adults with no recently reported acute infections or vaccinations. Only Caucasian adults living in Nashville, Tennessee, USA were represented among the donors. After blood collection by leukapheresis, PBMCs were isolated using Ficoll-Histopaque density gradient centrifugation and then cryopreserved in the vapor phase of liquid nitrogen. Analytical flow cytometry was used to check the purity and quantity of every magnetically sorted T cell population. Genomic DNA was isolated from each sorted fraction and quantified by UV absorbance on a Nanodrop 2000c. Using the deep immunoSEQ assay, multiplex PCR amplified TCR CDR3 regions from genomic DNA. Extracted genomic DNA from each cell subset was distributed evenly across all wells of several immunoSEQ 96-well plates, and each plate was treated as a replicate. Each replicate PCR for sorted subsets received about 200 ng genomic DNA, equal to roughly 30,000 T cell genomes. The purified libraries were quantified using a Qubit 3.0 fluorometer, sized with a Bioanalyzer 2100, and then quantified again using the KAPA Library Quantification kit. Each immunoSEQ 96-well plate was sequenced on its own single-read 150-cycle Illumina NextSeq 550 flow cell. In the authors' own workflow: Because only junctional sequences without quality scores were contained in the immunoSEQ output, filtering matching that applied to full-length reads could not be performed. Sequences were annotated with PyIR, a Python wrapper for IgBLAST v1.9, and V/J genes and CDR3 were assigned using IMGT germline references. Reads with weak V/J assignments (E-value above 1e-6), missing CDR3, stop codons, out-of-frame junctions, or ambiguous translated residues were removed. V3J clonotypes were defined as sequences sharing an identical inferred V gene, J gene, and CDR3 amino acid sequence. To compute the percentage overlap between repertoires, the number of shared unique clonotypes was divided by the size of the smaller repertoire. RTK rarefaction, the Chao1 estimator, and Recon v2.1 estimates of unobserved clonotypes were used to assess repertoire richness. OLGA was used to compute generation probabilities for all TCRbeta clonotypes that the gDNA method yielded from a handful of donors. The table comes from immuneACCESS by way of TCRdb, which keeps in-frame sequences with V and J called. Part of the clones is missing from these tables; in studies checked, under half for an unresolved V gene and the rest for unknown reasons. V, J and clone size are taken as reported in that table, and D and trimming were inferred from the DNA itself. The sample profile shows 550,000 to 600,000 clones; roughly 98% of them were found once. The ten biggest clones cover 0.3% of the sample.

Source material: naive CD8+ T cells sorted from blood. Per the publication, the cell subset or site label means: CD45RA+CCR7+. The clonotype comes from a man under 40 in good health.

The sequence in DNA is TGTGCCAGCAGTTTTGTCGGGGGATCCAATCAGCCCCAGCATTTT. This yields the protein CASSFVGGSNQPQHF. The chain is encoded by TRBV28 joined to TRBJ1-5; a tentative D match to TRBD1 spans 5 bases. The germline V gene provides CDR1 MDHEN and CDR2 SYDVKM. From the cysteine through the phenylalanine, the CDR3 covers 15 amino acids. Kept here is only the CDR3 DNA, which spans 45 bases and is read in frame from base 1. Trimming removed 3 bases from V and 3 bases from J, leaving 12 bases between the germline ends.